This T cell receptor (beta chain) was obtained from a study of T cell responses to AZD1222 COVID-19 vaccine (dated by TCRdb to 2020 to 2023). At the level of the whole study: TCR sequencing was performed for 230 to 250 trial participants, of whom some 200 were given two doses of AZD1222 and around 25 were given two doses of MenACWY control vaccine. Trial participants were enrolled by age into subgroups of 18-55, 56-69 and 70-plus years, and about 150, 27 and 61 TCR-sequenced participants, respectively, were included in these subgroups.

The time point label corresponds to: baseline before first vaccination. The sample's treatment or condition, from its label and the paper: meningococcal conjugate vaccine given as trial control. Vaccinee samples came from UK trials COV001 and COV002, including a single-blind randomized controlled phase 2/3 trial of AZD1222 (ChAdOx1 nCoV-19) in healthy adults. For TCRbeta chain sequencing, PBMC samples were collected from trial participants at day 0 and at day 28 after the second dose. The trim is 4 bases for V and 1 base for J, with a gap of 8 bases between the germline ends. Including cysteine and phenylalanine, the CDR3 has 14 amino acids. The sequence is cut down to CDR3 DNA, 42 bases in frame from base 1. The germline V gene supplies CDR1 SGHDN and CDR2 FVKESK. General findings and caveats noted by the study authors: A significant rise in spike-specific TCR breadth and depth was observed after two AZD1222 doses relative to day 0 and relative to MenACWY recipients. In the small 56-69-year group, the increase in depth fell short of significance, most likely because of low power. Epitopes outside the regions mutated in the B.1.351 and B.1.1.7 variants were reportedly recognized by nearly half of the unique spike-specific TCRs. Participants were mostly white British, with more females than males. The authors suggested clonal diversity may have been underestimated. Because no day 14 peak-response samples were available, repertoires were characterized only after the peak T cell response. The whole spike protein was spanned by vaccine-associated CD4 TCRs, and dominant responses were seen in regions 160-218 and 743-854. Only a handful of AZD1222 recipients were SARS-CoV-2 seropositive at baseline, limiting conclusions about previously exposed vaccinees.

As to this clone: Its antigen remains unidentified. No qualities accompany the bases; no much larger clone lies one base away.

The CDR3 regions of human TCRbeta chains were analyzed by immunosequencing. The study's own analysis went as follows. Repertoire TCRs were checked for matches against a reference library of SARS-CoV-2-specific TCRs that had been generated using the MIRA antigen-specificity platform. Breadth was defined as the fraction of unique TCRs that were SARS-CoV-2-associated, and depth was defined as the fraction of total T cells that were SARS-CoV-2-associated. Using the MIRA data, each spike-specific TCR was mapped to the spike region that the TCR reacts to and placed in a CD4 or CD8 class. Log10-transformed breadth and depth values were compared by one-way ANOVA with Sidak's multiple comparisons tests. TCRdb provides this immuneACCESS table in a form limited to in-frame rearrangements. Some clones are lacking; in checked studies, under half of them reflect an unresolved V gene, and why the rest are absent is not known. V, J and clone size are those of that table, while D and trimming were read from the DNA. In this sample the table shows around 110,000 clones, approximately 83% of which occur a single time. The ten top clones hold 3.5% to 5% of the sample.

The specimen was peripheral blood, collected on day 0 of MenACWY control vaccination. The sequence came from an adult in good health. Here the chain combines TRBV14 and TRBJ1-3; TRBD1 is possibly the D segment (5 matching bases). In nucleotide form, the sequence is TGTGCCAGCAGCCGAACAGGATCTGGAAACACCATATATTTT. Its product reads: CASSRTGSGNTIYF. Beyond the CDR3, the reference TRBV14 and TRBJ1-3 genes provide the residues; the full variable domain reads: EAGVTQFPSHSVIEKGQTVTLRCDPISGHDNLYWYRRVMGKEIKFLLHFVKESKQDESGMPNNRFLAERTGGTYSTLKVQPAELEDSGVYFCASSRTGSGNTIYFGEGSWLTVV.